Each of the 20 T cell receptor beta chains below was sequenced from the same sample in a study of multiple sclerosis patients with progressive multifocal leukoencephalopathy. Time point denoted: less than 7 months of natalizumab therapy. Measured with immunoSEQ multiplex PCR; TCRdb has only the in-frame clones, and not every one. The sample yields 29,000 or so clones, over 85% seen once. The sequences come from PBMCs, collected from a patient treated with natalizumab. All receptors derive from a human donor with multiple sclerosis.

Regarding this clone: The missing conserved phenylalanine or tryptophan at the end of this CDR3 makes a read error likely. Because the CDR3's place on the DNA is in doubt, the DNA is left out and the CDR3 is given as listed by TCRdb. V and J are TRBV7-8 and TRBJ1-2. The germline V gene encodes CDR1 SGHVS and CDR2 FQNEAQ. The CDR3 is 12 amino acids in total, end residues counted. The CDR3 loop is CASSPLGGGILL.

The chain combines TRBV7-9 with TRBJ1-1; the D gene is possibly TRBD1 (6 bases). Trimming removed 2 bases from V and 1 base from J, with 14 bases in between. Per germline, CDR1 SEHNR and CDR2 FQNEAQ (reference sequence). This CDR3 has 16 residues. The DNA for the CDR3 is TGTGCCAGCAGCTTACCCGGGGTGGGACAGAACACTGAAGCTTTCTTT. It translates to CASSLPGVGQNTEAFF.

The chain couples TRBV15 to TRBJ2-5; D is undetermined. The CDR3 covers 17 residues. The V and J ends lost 0 bases and 0 bases respectively, with 14 bases between them. Per germline, CDR1 LNHNV and CDR2 YYDKDF (reference sequence). DNA of the CDR3: TGTGCCACCAGCAGAGATCTCGGCAGCAGTCACCAAGAGACCCAGTACTTC. Protein product: CATSRDLGSSHQETQYF.

This chain connects TRBV27 to TRBJ2-1; possibly TRBD1 for D (6 bases). This CDR3 region has 13 residues. Trimming cost V 3 bases and J 8 bases, with 11 bases left between them. Germline V gene lookup returns CDR1 MNHEY and CDR2 SMNVEV (reference sequence). CDR3 bases: TGTGCCAGCAGTTTTGGCAGGGGCTATGAGCAGTTCTTC. Protein: CASSFGRGYEQFF.

This chain uses TRBV28 with TRBJ2-6; 11 positions match TRBD1. J was trimmed by 4 bases and V by 2 bases; bases with no gene match: 10. The germline V gene has CDR1 MDHEN and CDR2 SYDVKM. The CDR3 spans 19 residues. The CDR3 coding sequence is TGTGCCAGCAGTTTAGAGGCCGGGACAGGGGGAAGCGGGGCCAACGTCCTGACTTTC. Its protein product is CASSLEAGTGGSGANVLTF.

The CDR3: CASSERDNTEAFF. The CDR3 DNA follows: TGTGCCAGCAGTGAACGGGACAACACTGAAGCTTTCTTT. The gene calls are TRBV6-1 and TRBJ1-1, with D perhaps matching TRBD1 (5 bases). V was shortened by 2 bases and J by 2 bases, with 6 bases between the two germline ends. Germline lookup yields CDR1 MNHNS and CDR2 SASEGT. This CDR3 is built from 13 residues.

This rearrangement joins TRBV28 to TRBJ2-3; D gene ambiguous. V was shortened by 3 bases and J by 3 bases, with 13 bases between the two germline ends. The germline V gene encodes CDR1 MDHEN and CDR2 SYDVKM. This CDR3 has 15 amino acids. The CDR3, as DNA: TGTGCCAGCAGTTTTGGATATCGCCGGACAGATACGCAGTATTTT. Encoded protein: CASSFGYRRTDTQYF.

The chain combines TRBV5-1 with TRBJ1-2; TRBD1 matches at 8 bases. This CDR3 has 16 residues. V dropped 4 bases and J dropped 0; count of bases not matched to a gene: 8. Germline V gene data show CDR1 as SGHRS and CDR2 as YFSETQ. The CDR3, as DNA: TGCGCCAGCAGCCAAGGACAGGGCTTAGCTAACTATGGCTACACCTTC. Its translation: CASSQGQGLANYGYTF.

This clone was seen only once. The rearrangement links TRBV11-3 to TRBJ1-5; maybe TRBD1 (5 bases). V was clipped by 3 bases and J by 5 bases, with 20 bases between them. Germline lookup yields CDR1 SGHNT and CDR2 YENEEA. The CDR3 extends over 17 amino acids. CDR3 in DNA: TGTGCCAGCAGCTTGGAAGGGGTACACCCCTCCGATCAGCCCCAGCATTTT. Translated: CASSLEGVHPSDQPQHF.

The V and J genes are TRBV29-1 and TRBJ2-1, with 12 bases matching TRBD2. The germline CDR1 and CDR2 sequences are SQVTM and ANQGSEA. This CDR3 is 14 amino acids long. V trimming: 6 bases; J trimming: 4 bases; junction bases outside the gene matches: 4. This CDR3 reads CSVIGTSGYNEQFF. In DNA, the CDR3 is TGCAGCGTCATCGGGACTAGCGGGTACAATGAGCAGTTCTTC.

The gene calls are TRBV28 and TRBJ1-4; 9 bases agree with TRBD1. The junction had 8 bases not matched to a gene; V was cut back by 4 bases and J by 8 bases. This CDR3 contains 15 residues. Germline CDR1 and CDR2: MDHEN and SYDVKM. The CDR3 protein is CASSSTQGAGEKLFF. The DNA for the CDR3 is TGTGCCAGCAGTTCAACACAGGGGGCGGGGGAAAAACTGTTTTTT.

The rearrangement links TRBV27 to TRBJ2-7; 8 nucleotides agree with TRBD1. The trim removed 4 bases at V and 7 bases at J, leaving 6 bases unmatched. Per the germline V gene, CDR1 is MNHEY and CDR2 is SMNVEV (reference sequence). The CDR3 consists of 13 residues. The CDR3 sequence: CASSSQGAGEQYF. The CDR3 DNA reads TGTGCCAGCAGTTCGCAGGGGGCTGGAGAGCAGTACTTC.

Here the CDR3 reads CASSFQGTDTQYF. The CDR3 coding sequence is TGTGCCAGCAGCTTCCAGGGGACAGATACGCAGTATTTT. The V and J genes are TRBV7-2 and TRBJ2-3; D is perhaps TRBD1 (6 bases). The V end lost 3 bases, the J end lost 3 bases, and 7 bases lay between the germline ends. The CDR3 is 13 residues long. The germline gives CDR1 SGHTA, CDR2 FQGNSA. Looking up the rest from reference TRBV7-2 and TRBJ2-3 gives the full variable domain: GAGVSQSPSNKVTEKGKDVELRCDPISGHTALYWYRQSLGQGLEFLIYFQGNSAPDKSGLPSDRFSAERTGGSVSTLTIQRTQQEDSAVYLCASSFQGTDTQYFGPGTRLTVL.

This chain connects TRBV12-5 to TRBJ1-3, with a weak D call TRBD1 (5 bases). Germline V gives CDR1 LGHNT, CDR2 FRNRAP. The CDR3 spans 18 residues. V lost 6 bases, J lost 4 bases, and 25 bases lay in between. CDR3 sequence reads: CASGPQRDVPLSGNTIYF. DNA of the CDR3: TGTGCTAGTGGCCCCCAGCGGGACGTACCTCTGTCGGGAAACACCATATATTTT.

V and J are TRBV11-2 and TRBJ2-1; D unclear. V was trimmed by 5 bases and J by 9 bases, leaving 17 bases between them. The CDR3 runs to 14 residues. CDR1 is SGHAT, CDR2 FQNNGV, per germline. CDR3 sequence reads: CASSLPGWAAEQFF. For the CDR3, the DNA is TGTGCCAGCAGCCTCCCCGGTTGGGCGGCTGAGCAGTTCTTC.

This clone was picked up one time. The rearrangement uses TRBV7-2 and TRBJ2-7; 9 bases agree with TRBD1. This CDR3 region has 15 residues. CDR1 is SGHTA and CDR2 is FQGNSA in the germline V gene. The junction had 7 bases not matched to a gene; V was cut back by 5 bases and J by 2 bases. The CDR3 DNA reads as TGTGCCAGCAGCCCCACCGGGACAGGGACCTACGAGCAGTACTTC. Translating gives CASSPTGTGTYEQYF.

This clone appeared once. The chain's CDR3 is CASTEMNNEQFF. CDR3 in DNA: TGTGCCAGCACTGAGATGAACAATGAGCAGTTCTTC. V and J are TRBV6-1 and TRBJ2-1; D gene unclear. Looked up from germline, CDR1 is MNHNS and CDR2 is SASEGT. The CDR3 loop spans 12 amino acids. Trimming cost V 7 bases and J 5 bases, with 9 bases left between them.

The V call is TRBV5-6, the J call TRBJ2-7; 7 bases are shared with TRBD2. Germline CDR1 is SGHDT and CDR2 is YYEEEE. The trim removed 0 bases at V and 7 bases at J, leaving 4 bases unmatched. CDR3 length: 13 residues. CDR3 residues: CASSLVWRGEQYF. DNA of the CDR3: TGTGCCAGCAGCTTGGTCTGGCGGGGGGAGCAGTACTTC.

This clone was picked up a small number of times. The V gene is TRBV28, the J gene TRBJ1-1; a weak D match, TRBD1 (6 bases). Germline V gene lookup returns CDR1 MDHEN and CDR2 SYDVKM. V was shortened by 5 bases and J by 4 bases, with 14 bases between the two germline ends. This CDR3 comprises 14 residues. For the CDR3, the DNA is TGTGCCAGCAGTGGGGGGGCGGTGAGCACTGAAGCTTTCTTT. It encodes CASSGGAVSTEAFF.

This chain connects TRBV15 to TRBJ2-2, with 7 bases lining up with TRBD2. The V segment lost 6 bases and the J segment 6 bases; nucleotides outside the gene matches: 10. Germline CDR1 and CDR2: LNHNV and YYDKDF (reference sequence). CDR3 length: 15 amino acids. CDR3 nucleotide sequence: TGTGCCACCAGTGGGGCAGTGGGGAGGGCCGGGGAGCTGTTTTTT. Protein sequence: CATSGAVGRAGELFF.